The source of this T cell receptor beta chain is a study of blood T cell repertoires in COVID-19 (TCRdb year 2020). About the study as a whole: Collaborator samples came from the United States, Italy and Spain and covered acute and convalescent phases of COVID-19. The sample metadata nearly always contained a de-identified subject ID, COVID-19 status, age in years and sex. Where HLA class I and class II types were available, the types were taken from metadata supplied by the sample provider, not from assay-based typing. The repertoires were made available in a free public database intended to serve as a resource for research on the immune response to SARS-CoV-2. The samples were drawn from two sources: the first 160 participants of the ongoing ImmuneRACE study, and fewer than 1,500 subjects contributed by 6 global collaborators. Deeply sampled blood TCRbeta repertoires from subjects exposed to, actively infected with, or recovered from COVID-19 were included in the dataset. The prospective study material was composed of cDNA or gDNA derived from T cells, B-cell-depleted T cells, or PBMCs.

Participants in the prospective study were aged roughly 18 to 100 years, lived in 20 to 30 United States geographic areas, and enrolled through a virtual design. Cohort assignment in the prospective study relied on participant-reported clinical history from a screening survey and a study questionnaire. ImmuneRACE Cohort 3 recovered participants were defined by two consecutive negative NP/OP PCR tests, healthcare professional clearance, or symptom resolution. In the prospective study, whole blood, serum and a nasopharyngeal or oropharyngeal swab were collected from each participant by mobile phlebotomists. Prospective study participants could optionally give additional blood draws and questionnaires over an approximately two-month period. Before DNA extraction, prospective study blood samples were shipped either frozen or at room temperature. TCRbeta CDR3 regions were amplified from genomic DNA by means of the immunoSEQ Assay, a bias-controlled multiplex PCR. Processing in the source paper ran as follows. The number of nucleated cells in each sample was estimated by amplification of reference gene primers within the assay. To quantify the absolute abundance of each unique TCRbeta CDR3 rearrangement, sequence reads were collapsed and filtered. For each sample, productive Simpson clonality was calculated by taking the square root of Simpson's diversity index across productive rearrangements. TCRdb holds this immuneACCESS table with in-frame rearrangements only. Some clones are missing; in checked studies, unresolved V genes explain under half, and the rest has no known cause. V, J and clone size reflect that table, while D and trimming were determined from the DNA. The sample table holds about 500,000 clones, of which around 90% were seen once. 0.7% of the sample is held by the ten biggest clonotypes.

Points the paper makes about the study in general: How much clinical and demographic metadata was included differed by source and by participant, and the metadata was provided uncurated.

Worth noting for this clone: Its recognized antigen is unknown. Base qualities are missing; no much larger clone stands one base away.

The junction shows trimming of 6 bases on V and 10 bases on J, plus 13 bases between the germline ends. Including cysteine and phenylalanine, the CDR3 has 13 amino acids. Of the read, only the CDR3 DNA is kept; its 39 bases are in frame from base 1. The germline V gene (reference sequence) supplies CDR1 LNHDA and CDR2 SQIVND. This clonotype was sampled from a woman in her late teens or twenties who had recovered from COVID-19. The sequencing sample was made of PBMCs or T cells enriched from blood (not recorded which). The rearrangement joined TRBV19 to TRBJ1-6; the D gene remains uncertain. The sequenced DNA: TGTGCCAGTAGCCCCATCGGGGTATCACCCCTCCACTTT. Its coded protein is CASSPIGVSPLHF. With the rest looked up from the reference TRBV19 and TRBJ1-6 genes rather than sequenced, the full variable domain is DGGITQSPKYLFRKEGQNVTLSCEQNLNHDAMYWYRQDPGQGLRLIYYSQIVNDFQKGDIAEGYSVSREKKESFPLTVTSAQKNPTAFYLCASSPIGVSPLHFGNGTRLTVT.